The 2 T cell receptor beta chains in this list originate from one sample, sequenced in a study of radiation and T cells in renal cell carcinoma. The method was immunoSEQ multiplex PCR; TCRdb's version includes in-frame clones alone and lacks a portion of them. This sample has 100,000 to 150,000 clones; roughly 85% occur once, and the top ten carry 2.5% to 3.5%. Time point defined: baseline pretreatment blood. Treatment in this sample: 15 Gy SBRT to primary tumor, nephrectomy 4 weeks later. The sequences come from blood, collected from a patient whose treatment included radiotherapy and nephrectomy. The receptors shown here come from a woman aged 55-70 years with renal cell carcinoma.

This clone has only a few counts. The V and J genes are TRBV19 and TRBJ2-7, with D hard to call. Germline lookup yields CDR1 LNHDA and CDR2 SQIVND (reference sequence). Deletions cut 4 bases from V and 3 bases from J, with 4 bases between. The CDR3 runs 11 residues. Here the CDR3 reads CASSTHYEQYF. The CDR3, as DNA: TGTGCCAGTAGTACCCACTACGAGCAGTACTTC.

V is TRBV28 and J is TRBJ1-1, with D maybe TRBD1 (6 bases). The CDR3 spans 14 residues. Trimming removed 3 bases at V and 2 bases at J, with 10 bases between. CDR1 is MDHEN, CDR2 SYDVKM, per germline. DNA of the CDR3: TGTGCCAGCAGTTTGTGGGGGGCCAACACTGAAGCTTTCTTT. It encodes CASSLWGANTEAFF.